The rows below give T cell receptor beta chains drawn from one sample of a study of blood T cell repertoires in COVID-19. The repertoire was sequenced with immunoSEQ multiplex PCR; TCRdb's copy has only in-frame clones and lacks some. Here the sample spans 360,000 or so clones, 83% being singletons. The sequenced material came from PBMCs or T cells enriched from blood (not recorded which). The receptors derive from a woman between 45 and 65 years old who had recovered from COVID-19. Both conserved end residues are part of each CDR3. The D gene is left open where the match is weak. Clone size, where shown, is once, few, many, or a class for clones that have expanded.

>-|-|TRBJ2-7|TRBV2
CASSPGQGGRYEQYF
TGTGCCAGCAGTCCTGGGCAGGGGGGACGGTACGAGCAGTACTTC
>-|-|TRBJ1-1|TRBV5-6
CASSLWALMNTEAFF
TGTGCCAGCAGCTTATGGGCCCTAATGAACACTGAAGCTTTCTTT
>TRBD2|-|TRBJ2-3|TRBV2
CASSPASGGTDTQYF
TGTGCCAGCAGTCCAGCTAGCGGGGGCACAGATACGCAGTATTTT
>TRBD1|-|TRBJ1-2|TRBV11-3
CASTDPGQGNGYTF
TGTGCCAGCACCGACCCGGGACAGGGAAATGGCTACACCTTC
>-|-|TRBJ2-5|TRBV18
CASSLAREGTQYF
TGTGCCAGCTCATTGGCGAGGGAAGGGACCCAGTACTTC
>-|-|TRBJ1-5|TRBV30
CAWSVGDQPQHF
TGTGCCTGGAGTGTAGGGGATCAGCCCCAGCATTTT
>-|-|TRBJ2-1|TRBV5-1
CASSLAGGNNEQFF
TGCGCCAGCAGCTTGGCGGGGGGCAACAATGAGCAGTTCTTC
>-|-|TRBJ1-2|TRBV5-6
CASSFRQIFNYGYTF
TGTGCCAGCAGCTTCAGACAGATATTTAACTATGGCTACACCTTC
>TRBD1|-|TRBJ1-1|TRBV5-6
CASSGWDRNTEAFF
TGTGCCAGCAGCGGGTGGGACAGGAACACTGAAGCTTTCTTT
>-|once|TRBJ1-2|TRBV7-6
CASSQNSGGYGYTF
TGTGCCAGCAGTCAAAACTCGGGGGGGTATGGCTACACCTTC
>-|-|TRBJ2-6|TRBV4-3
CASSQGPSSGANVLTF
TGCGCCAGCAGCCAAGGGCCGTCCTCTGGGGCCAACGTCCTGACTTTC
>TRBD1|-|TRBJ2-2|TRBV30
CAWSAWGDRGTGELFF
TGTGCCTGGAGTGCATGGGGGGACAGGGGAACCGGGGAGCTGTTTTTT
>-|-|TRBJ1-1|TRBV6-5
CASMGGALSVTEAFF
TGTGCCAGCATGGGAGGGGCTTTGAGCGTCACTGAAGCTTTCTTT
>-|-|TRBJ1-3|TRBV20-1
CSLTYGNTIYF
TGCAGTCTGACATACGGCAACACCATATATTTT
>-|-|TRBJ2-7|TRBV3-1/TRBV3-2
CASSLTGYEQYF
TGTGCCAGCAGCCTCACAGGGTACGAGCAGTACTTC
>-|-|TRBJ1-6|TRBV5-6
CASSEARSSSYNSPLHF
TGTGCCAGCAGCGAGGCTCGATCAAGCTCCTATAATTCACCCCTCCACTTT
>-|-|TRBJ2-7|TRBV2
CASTYGAGAYEQYF
TGTGCCAGCACCTACGGGGCAGGGGCCTACGAGCAGTACTTC
>TRBD2|-|TRBJ2-1|TRBV2
CASSDLRLGGSYNEQFF
TGTGCCAGCAGTGACCTGCGCCTCGGGGGGAGCTACAATGAGCAGTTCTTC
>TRBD1|-|TRBJ1-2|TRBV5-1
CASSHNTGGAGYGYTF
TGCGCCAGCAGCCATAATACAGGGGGCGCGGGCTATGGCTACACCTTC
>-|-|TRBJ1-1|TRBV5-6
CASSWSTDKAFF
TGTGCCAGCAGCTGGTCGACAGACAAAGCTTTCTTT
>TRBD1|-|TRBJ1-1|TRBV5-4
CASSQTQGAFTEAFF
TGTGCCAGCAGCCAAACCCAGGGGGCATTCACTGAAGCTTTCTTT
>-|once|TRBJ2-1|TRBV11-2
CASSLEAGVNEQFF
TGTGCCAGCAGCTTAGAGGCAGGGGTCAATGAGCAGTTCTTC
>TRBD1|-|TRBJ1-6|TRBV27
CASRATGDVLHF
TGTGCCAGCAGGGCCACAGGGGATGTCCTCCACTTT
>TRBD2|few|TRBJ2-1|TRBV2
CASSEVASGRAEVREQFF
TGTGCCAGCAGTGAAGTGGCTAGCGGGAGGGCCGAGGTGAGAGAGCAGTTCTTC
>-|once|TRBJ2-3|TRBV10-3
CAISESTSTDTQYF
TGTGCCATCAGTGAGTCAACAAGCACAGATACGCAGTATTTT
>-|-|TRBJ1-3|TRBV4-3
CASSQNGGGNTIYF
TGCGCCAGCAGCCAAAACGGGGGGGGAAACACCATATATTTT
>TRBD2|-|TRBJ2-7|TRBV27
CASNPRISGGGGRYEQYF
TGTGCCAGCAACCCTCGGATTAGCGGAGGCGGGGGGAGGTACGAGCAGTACTTC
>-|-|TRBJ1-2|TRBV9
CASSGDTYGYTF
TGTGCCAGCAGCGGCGACACATATGGCTACACCTTC
>-|-|TRBJ2-1|TRBV5-4
CASSFTNEQFF
TGTGCCAGCAGCTTTACTAATGAGCAGTTCTTC
>-|-|TRBJ1-6|TRBV18
CASSRQGDNSPLHF
TGTGCCAGCTCACGCCAGGGTGATAATTCACCCCTCCACTTT
>TRBD2|once|TRBJ2-3|TRBV5-1
CASSFGAGTSGTDTQYF
TGCGCCAGCAGCTTCGGAGCCGGGACTAGCGGCACAGATACGCAGTATTTT
>TRBD1|-|TRBJ1-2|TRBV7-2
CASSSPPRLTGTISGYTF
TGTGCCAGCAGCTCCCCGCCCCGCCTGACAGGGACCATCTCTGGCTACACCTTC
>TRBD1|once|TRBJ1-1|TRBV4-2
CASRADMTGANTEAFF
TGTGCCAGCCGGGCCGATATGACAGGGGCGAACACTGAAGCTTTCTTT
>-|-|TRBJ1-3|TRBV7-9
CASSLPNSGNTIYF
TGTGCCAGCAGCTTACCAAACTCTGGAAACACCATATATTTT
>-|few|TRBJ1-2|TRBV7-6
CASSLGAGRMDYGYTF
TGTGCCAGCAGCTTAGGGGCAGGCAGAATGGACTATGGCTACACCTTC
>-|-|TRBJ2-7|TRBV29-1
CSVERGTKEQYF
TGCAGCGTTGAAAGAGGGACAAAAGAGCAGTACTTC
>TRBD1|-|TRBJ2-7|TRBV18
CASSVAGTGGLYEQYF
TGTGCCAGCTCAGTCGCCGGGACAGGGGGATTATACGAGCAGTACTTC
>-|-|TRBJ2-3|TRBV5-1
CASSFGGGLSTDTQYF
TGCGCCAGCAGCTTTGGAGGGGGCCTTAGCACAGATACGCAGTATTTT
>-|once|TRBJ2-1|TRBV6-5
CASKRFNEQFF
TGTGCCAGCAAGCGATTCAATGAGCAGTTCTTC
>-|-|TRBJ1-2|TRBV6-6
CASSNLGQTKSYTF
TGTGCCAGCAGTAACCTTGGACAGACTAAGAGCTACACCTTC
>TRBD2|-|TRBJ2-1|TRBV5-4
CASSFSGRDEQFF
TGTGCCAGCTCCTTTAGCGGGAGGGATGAGCAGTTCTTC
>TRBD1|-|TRBJ1-2|TRBV6-1
CASSEDRGYSYTF
TGTGCCAGCAGTGAGGACAGGGGGTATAGCTACACCTTC
>-|few|TRBJ1-6|TRBV6-1
CASSDQALIPLHF
TGTGCCAGCAGTGACCAGGCCCTGATCCCCCTCCACTTT
>-|-|TRBJ2-7|TRBV7-2
CASSLVQGSYEQYF
TGTGCCAGCAGCTTAGTACAGGGCTCCTACGAGCAGTACTTC
>-|few|TRBJ1-2|TRBV6-5
CASSYSPDYGYTF
TGTGCCAGCAGTTATTCCCCAGACTATGGCTACACCTTC
>-|-|TRBJ2-1|TRBV27
CASASGQTSYNEQFF
TGTGCCAGCGCCTCAGGCCAGACCTCCTACAATGAGCAGTTCTTC
>TRBD2|-|TRBJ2-1|TRBV13
CASSRTSGTYNEQFF
TGTGCCAGCAGCAGGACTAGCGGAACCTACAATGAGCAGTTCTTC
>-|-|TRBJ1-3|TRBV5-1
CASREQGTGNTIYF
TGCGCCAGCAGGGAACAGGGAACTGGAAACACCATATATTTT
>-|-|TRBJ2-7|TRBV18
CASSPPQEEYF
TGTGCCAGCTCACCACCCCAGGAGGAGTACTTC
>-|-|TRBJ1-6|TRBV4-3
CASSQDSQGPNSPLHF
TGCGCCAGCAGCCAAGATTCGCAGGGGCCGAATTCACCCCTCCACTTT
>-|few|TRBJ2-3|TRBV13
CASSQTTVRDTQYF
TGTGCCAGCAGCCAAACGACAGTTCGGGATACGCAGTATTTT
>TRBD1|-|TRBJ2-7|TRBV2
CASSEALLGQGFWGEQYF
TGTGCCAGCAGTGAAGCCCTTCTAGGACAGGGGTTCTGGGGAGAGCAGTACTTC
>TRBD2|-|TRBJ2-7|TRBV3-1/TRBV3-2
CASSSPAGGGNAYEQYF
TGTGCCAGCAGCTCGCCCGCGGGGGGGGGAAATGCCTACGAGCAGTACTTC
>TRBD1|-|TRBJ1-3|TRBV5-4
CASSLGGQVVSGNTIYF
TGTGCCAGCAGCTTGGGGGGACAGGTTGTCTCTGGAAACACCATATATTTT
>TRBD2|-|TRBJ2-5|TRBV27
CASSLVAGGHQETQYF
TGTGCCAGCAGTTTAGTAGCGGGAGGGCACCAAGAGACCCAGTACTTC
>-|-|TRBJ2-1|TRBV15
CATSREDRHYNEQFF
TGTGCCACCAGCAGAGAGGACAGACACTACAATGAGCAGTTCTTC